Shown below are 17 T cell receptor beta chains from a single sample sequenced in a study of cytomegalovirus exposure and HLA in healthy donors. Researchers ran the PCR with 60 Vbeta and 13 Jbeta primers. The repertoire was sequenced with immunoSEQ multiplex PCR; TCRdb's copy has only in-frame clones and lacks some. The table includes about 130,000 clones, roughly 60% detected once. Sequenced input: PBMCs. These receptors were collected from a woman aged 40 to 50 in good health and CMV-seronegative.

In this sample, this clone turned up a few times. The chain is built from TRBV7-9 and TRBJ1-2, with TRBD1 as a possible D gene (5 bases). CDR1 is SEHNR and CDR2 is FQNEAQ in the germline V gene (reference sequence). CDR3 length: 14 amino acids. The V end lost 1 base, the J end lost 7 bases, and 13 bases lay between the germline ends. The CDR3 loop reads CASSLVTVMRGYTF. The CDR3 coding sequence is TGTGCCAGCAGCTTAGTGACAGTAATGCGTGGCTACACCTTC.

The chain uses TRBV7-2 and TRBJ1-2; D gene unclear. The germline V and J ends were trimmed by 5 bases and 1 base, with 11 bases remaining between them. The CDR3 has 14 amino acids. From germline, CDR1 is SGHTA and CDR2 FQGNSA. CDR3 region: CASSPEAFNYGYTF. In DNA form, the CDR3 reads TGTGCCAGCAGCCCAGAGGCGTTTAACTATGGCTACACCTTC.

This chain's CDR3 is CAISESGANYGYTF. The CDR3 nucleotides read TGTGCCATCAGTGAGTCGGGAGCTAACTATGGCTACACCTTC. The chain combines TRBV10-3 with TRBJ1-2; D not certain. Between the trimmed V and J ends, which lost 0 bases and 0 bases, there was a span of 5 bases. The CDR3 extends over 14 amino acids. Germline lookup yields CDR1 ENHRY and CDR2 SYGVKD.

The V call is TRBV7-2, the J call TRBJ2-5; D is ambiguous. The DNA end is a closer match to TRBJ2-7, so the J assignment may be wrong. Germline V gives CDR1 SGHTA, CDR2 FQGNSA. The CDR3 contains 13 residues. The CDR3 is CASSLGPSYEQYF. The DNA for the CDR3 is TGTGCCAGCAGCTTAGGTCCTTCCTACGAGCAGTACTTC.

The chain joins TRBV5-1 to TRBJ2-2, with 8 bases identical to TRBD2. CDR1 is SGHRS, CDR2 YFSETQ, per germline. The trim removed 7 bases at V and 1 base at J, leaving 3 bases unmatched. The length of the CDR3 is 14 residues. The CDR3 nucleotides are TGCGCCAGCCGGGGGGGACAGAACACCGGGGAGCTGTTTTTT. Protein sequence: CASRGGQNTGELFF.

The chain has TRBV4-1 and TRBJ1-5; D perhaps matches TRBD1 (6 bases). V was clipped by 0 bases and J by 2 bases, with 14 bases between them. CDR3 length: 17 amino acids. The germline CDR1 and CDR2 sequences are MGHRA and YSYEKL. CDR3 sequence: CASSQEGHYEGNQPQHF. The DNA of the CDR3 is TGCGCCAGCAGCCAAGAGGGACACTACGAGGGCAATCAGCCCCAGCATTTT.

The chain carries TRBV28 and TRBJ2-7; D is perhaps TRBD2 (5 bases). Germline V gene lookup returns CDR1 MDHEN and CDR2 SYDVKM. CDR3 length equals 14 residues. Deletions cut 7 bases from V and 6 bases from J, with 19 bases between. CDR3 in amino acids: CASTPPGTRTEQYF. CDR3 coding DNA: TGTGCCAGCACCCCTCCCGGAACTAGAACCGAGCAGTACTTC.

The table lists this clone with a few counts. The chain links TRBV10-2 to TRBJ1-2; 8 nucleotides match TRBD1. This CDR3 spans 16 amino acids. CDR1 and CDR2 (germline): WSHSY, SAAADI. V lost 0 bases and J lost 4; bases outside the gene matches: 7. The CDR3 loop reads CASSESMDRVVYGYTF. In DNA, the CDR3 is TGCGCCAGCAGTGAGTCGATGGACAGGGTCGTCTATGGCTACACCTTC.

This chain connects TRBV6-5 to TRBJ2-6, with 7 bases lining up with TRBD1. V was clipped by 5 bases and J by 5 bases; unmatched bases: 3. This CDR3 is 14 amino acids long. Germline V gene data show CDR1 as MNHEY and CDR2 as SVGAGI. This CDR3 is CASSLDRRANVLTF. The DNA of the CDR3 is TGTGCCAGCAGTCTGGACAGGCGGGCCAACGTCCTGACTTTC.

The chain has TRBV14 and TRBJ1-6; the match to TRBD1 covers 7 bases. Trimming removed 8 bases from V and 3 bases from J; junction bases left unmatched: 7. The CDR3 spans 15 residues. The germline V gene encodes CDR1 SGHDN and CDR2 FVKESK. DNA of the CDR3: TGTGCCAGCCGGACAGGCACTAACTATAATTCACCCCTCCACTTT. Translating gives CASRTGTNYNSPLHF.

V and J are TRBV11-2 and TRBJ2-6; 8 bases fit TRBD1. In germline, CDR1 is SGHAT, CDR2 FQNNGV. The V segment lost 0 bases and the J segment 4 bases; nucleotides outside the gene matches: 8. The CDR3 contains 18 residues. The CDR3 DNA reads as TGTGCCAGCAGCTTAGAATGGACAGGGTCTGCGGGGGCCAACGTCCTGACTTTC. Translated: CASSLEWTGSAGANVLTF.

This clone was seen more than once but under ten times. The V and J genes are TRBV6-1 and TRBJ2-5; 15 bases map to TRBD2. Germline V lookup: CDR1 MNHNS, CDR2 SASEGT. J was trimmed by 6 bases and V by 6 bases; bases with no gene match: 5. This CDR3 is 15 amino acids long. CDR3 region: CASRAGLAGGKTQYF. For the CDR3, the DNA is TGTGCCAGCAGGGCCGGACTAGCGGGGGGGAAGACCCAGTACTTC.

The chain is built from TRBV27 and TRBJ1-1, with 8 bases that match TRBD1. CDR3 size: 13 residues. Germline CDR1 reads MNHEY; CDR2 reads SMNVEV (reference sequence). J gave up 9 bases and V 10 bases, and 13 bases lay outside the gene matches. The CDR3 here is CAIGTPRTGKAFF. The CDR3 DNA is TGTGCCATCGGTACGCCGCGGACAGGGAAAGCTTTCTTT.

The chain joins TRBV28 to TRBJ1-2; 9 bases fit TRBD1. This CDR3 contains 15 residues. The V segment lost 4 bases and the J segment 5 bases; nucleotides outside the gene matches: 8. Germline V gene data show CDR1 as MDHEN and CDR2 as SYDVKM. CDR3 DNA: TGTGCCAGCAGTTCCCCGGGACAGGGTTCATATGGCTACACCTTC. Residues: CASSSPGQGSYGYTF.

The sample holds a few counts of this clone. Germline and junction disagree at one end, which may indicate a read error. This chain uses TRBV5-6 with TRBJ2-7; 7 nucleotides align to TRBD2. CDR3 length equals 15 residues. Germline CDR1 is SGHDT and CDR2 is YYEEEE. CDR3 region: CAGSSGGFPSYEQYF. The CDR3 bases are TGTGCCGGCAGCTCCGGGGGGTTCCCGTCCTACGAGCAGTACTTC.

The chain joins TRBV30 to TRBJ2-7; D possibly corresponds to TRBD1 (6 bases). The CDR3 sequence is 14 residues long. The germline V and J ends were trimmed by 1 base and 2 bases, with 12 bases remaining between them. Germline CDR1 reads GTSNPN; CDR2 reads SVGIG (reference sequence). CDR3 sequence: CAWSGGQGPYEQYF. In nucleotides, the CDR3 is TGTGCCTGGAGTGGGGGACAAGGTCCCTACGAGCAGTACTTC.

The rearrangement joins TRBV6-1 to TRBJ2-2; 8 bases align to TRBD2. Germline CDR1 MNHNS, CDR2 SASEGT. V lost 4 bases, J lost 5 bases, and 9 bases stayed unmatched. The CDR3 has 16 residues. The CDR3: CASSGPRGGGTGELFF. Written as DNA, the CDR3 is TGTGCCAGCAGTGGCCCACGGGGGGGCGGGACCGGGGAGCTGTTTTTT.